This passage covers 18 T cell receptor beta chains from one sample sequenced in a study of cytomegalovirus exposure and HLA in healthy donors. Both 60 Vbeta primers and 13 Jbeta primers went into the PCR. The assay was immunoSEQ multiplex PCR, and TCRdb's table has in-frame clones only and misses some. The repertoire consists of more than 100,000 clones, with approximately 80% occurring once and the leading ten covering 1%. The specimen was PBMCs. Every receptor here comes from a man in his forties in good health and CMV-seronegative.

The V gene is TRBV27, the J gene TRBJ1-1; 10 bases match TRBD1. The V and J ends lost 7 bases and 0 bases, in that order; junction bases with no gene match: 8. The CDR3 consists of 16 residues. In germline, CDR1 is MNHEY, CDR2 SMNVEV (reference sequence). CDR3 protein: CASNFDRGQMNTEAFF. As DNA, the CDR3 is TGTGCCAGCAACTTCGACAGGGGGCAAATGAACACTGAAGCTTTCTTT.

The chain combines TRBV19 with TRBJ2-3; 8 nucleotides match TRBD2. V dropped 10 bases and J dropped 0; count of bases not matched to a gene: 6. The CDR3 loop spans 14 amino acids. Germline CDR1 is LNHDA and CDR2 is SQIVND (reference sequence). CDR3 coding DNA: TGTGCCATCGCGGCTAGCGGGAGCACAGATACGCAGTATTTT. Translating it yields CAIAASGSTDTQYF.

The V and J genes are TRBV2 and TRBJ2-7, with 7 bases identical to TRBD1. This CDR3 has 13 amino acids. Germline V gene lookup returns CDR1 SNHLY and CDR2 FYNNEI. V was pared by 8 bases and J by 3 bases, with 7 bases of the junction left unmatched. CDR3 amino acids: CASSVGGGYEQYF. The CDR3, as DNA: TGTGCCAGCTCAGTAGGGGGCGGCTACGAGCAGTACTTC.

This chain connects TRBV21-1 to TRBJ2-1; TRBD2 reflects the table's D call only, with no check against the DNA. TRBV21-1 is a pseudogene. This CDR3 is built from 17 residues. CDR3 residues: CASTPLGGGSSYNEQFF. The CDR3 bases are TGTGCCAGCACCCCGTTAGGGGGGGGTTCCTCCTACAATGAGCAGTTCTTC.

DNA for the CDR3: TGTGCCAGCAGCCAAGAAAGCCAGGGACATGGTGATACGCAGTATTTT. Translation gives CASSQESQGHGDTQYF. The chain combines TRBV4-2 with TRBJ2-3; D is perhaps TRBD1 (6 bases). Germline CDR1 reads LGHNA; CDR2 reads YNFKEQ. With 0 bases removed from V and 6 bases from J, the gap between germline ends came to 16 bases. The CDR3 spans 16 residues.

This clone occurred a few times. This chain uses TRBV6-5 with TRBJ1-1; D is unclear. There are 16 residues in the CDR3. Between the trimmed V and J ends, which lost 4 bases and 2 bases, there was a span of 17 bases. Germline CDR1 is MNHEY and CDR2 is SVGAGI. The CDR3 sequence is CASSSLGLLGNTEAFF. The CDR3 nucleotides are TGTGCCAGCAGTTCACTAGGCCTTCTTGGAAACACTGAAGCTTTCTTT.

The chain employs TRBV6-1 and TRBJ2-3, with 7 positions matching TRBD1. CDR1 MNHNS and CDR2 SASEGT come from the germline V gene. This CDR3 spans 15 amino acids. J gave up 1 base and V 1 base, and 2 bases lay outside the gene matches. The CDR3 bases are TGTGCCAGCAGTGAAGAGGGGGCAGGCACAGATACGCAGTATTTT. Translation: CASSEEGAGTDTQYF.

The gene calls are TRBV27 and TRBJ2-7; TRBD1 aligns across 11 bases. The CDR3 covers 15 residues. With 3 bases clipped from V and 3 bases from J, the junction kept 4 bases outside the gene matches. The germline V gene encodes CDR1 MNHEY and CDR2 SMNVEV (reference sequence). For the CDR3, the DNA is TGTGCCAGCAGTTTTGATGGGACAGGGGGCTACGAGCAGTACTTC. The encoded protein is CASSFDGTGGYEQYF.

Only a few counts were recorded for this clone. The J gene is TRBJ2-3, the V gene TRBV7-9, with a weak D call TRBD2 (7 bases). The CDR3 runs to 15 residues. Trimming pared 6 bases from V and 1 base from J, leaving 14 bases between. Germline CDR1 is SEHNR and CDR2 is FQNEAQ (reference sequence). CDR3 coding DNA: TGTGCCAGCAGTAATATAGGGGGGGGCACAGATACGCAGTATTTT. Protein: CASSNIGGGTDTQYF. Variable domain in full (rest from reference TRBV7-9 and TRBJ2-3): DTGVSQNPRHKITKRGQNVTFRCDPISEHNRLYWYRQTLGQGPEFLTYFQNEAQLEKSRLLSDRFSAERPKGSFSTLEIQRTEQGDSAMYLCASSNIGGGTDTQYFGPGTRLTVL.

The chain employs TRBV18 and TRBJ2-2; 7 bases match TRBD1. CDR1 KGHSH and CDR2 LQKENI come from the germline V gene. V gave up 3 bases and J gave up 3 bases; unmatched junction bases: 13. This CDR3 region has 18 residues. CDR3 bases: TGTGCCAGCTCACCTCTTGGTGGACAGGACCACTACACCGGGGAGCTGTTTTTT. It codes for CASSPLGGQDHYTGELFF. The complete variable domain, with remaining parts taken from reference TRBV18 and TRBJ2-2, reads NAGVMQNPRHLVRRRGQEARLRCSPMKGHSHVYWYRQLPEEGLKFMVYLQKENIIDESGMPKERFSAEFPKEGPSILRIQQVVRGDSAAYFCASSPLGGQDHYTGELFFGEGSRLTVL.

This clone has just a few counts. V gene TRBV18 combines with J gene TRBJ1-4, with D tentatively TRBD1 (5 bases). The ends were cut back, 2 bases at V and 6 bases at J, with 22 bases in the middle. This CDR3 is built from 18 residues. Germline V gives CDR1 KGHSH, CDR2 LQKENI. The CDR3 protein is CASSPRSWSGQGDEKLFF. CDR3 sequence (DNA): TGTGCCAGCTCACCAAGGTCGTGGTCGGGTCAGGGTGATGAAAAACTGTTTTTT.

The chain combines TRBV5-5 with TRBJ1-1; the D is unclear. V lost 0 bases and J lost 0, with 12 bases in between. Germline lookup yields CDR1 SGHKS and CDR2 YYEKEE (reference sequence). The CDR3 totals 16 residues. This CDR3 is CASSLGQLNMNTEAFF. CDR3 in DNA: TGTGCCAGCAGCTTGGGGCAGTTAAATATGAACACTGAAGCTTTCTTT.

The chain joins TRBV2 to TRBJ1-6; possible D gene TRBD1, 5 bases. V was trimmed by 11 bases and J by 7 bases, leaving 15 bases between them. There are 13 residues in the CDR3. The V gene's germline CDR1 is SNHLY and CDR2 FYNNEI. The CDR3: CAGGTRPNSPLHF. The CDR3 DNA follows: TGTGCCGGCGGGACTCGGCCGAATTCACCCCTCCACTTT.

The chain uses TRBV10-3 and TRBJ1-1; D is unclear. Between the trimmed V and J ends, which lost 10 bases and 1 base, there was a span of 13 bases. Germline loops: CDR1 ENHRY, CDR2 SYGVKD. The CDR3 has 13 amino acids. The CDR3 is CATHDSQNTEAFF. DNA for the CDR3: TGTGCCACCCATGACTCCCAGAACACTGAAGCTTTCTTT.

In the case of this clone: This sample includes further DNA sequences coding for the same CDR3. The genes are TRBV15 and TRBJ1-1, with D hard to call. V lost 0 bases to trimming and J lost 1 base, with 3 bases between them. Germline values: CDR1 LNHNV, CDR2 YYDKDF (reference sequence). CDR3 size: 13 residues. The CDR3 DNA is TGTGCCACCAGCAGAGACAAGAACACTGAAGCTTTCTTT. Translating it yields CATSRDKNTEAFF.

This clone was detected only a few times. The V call is TRBV27, the J call TRBJ2-7; weak D call: TRBD1 (5 bases). This CDR3 is built from 13 residues. V lost 4 bases, J lost 9 bases, and 16 bases lay in between. Germline lookup yields CDR1 MNHEY and CDR2 SMNVEV (reference sequence). CDR3 region: CASSSISRQGQYF. The CDR3 nucleotides are TGTGCCAGCAGTTCCATATCCCGGCAGGGGCAGTACTTC.

The rearrangement uses TRBV7-2 and TRBJ2-1; D is unclear. The V end was cut by 5 bases, the J end by 6 bases, with 14 bases between. Germline CDR1 and CDR2: SGHTA and FQGNSA. The CDR3 has 14 residues. The CDR3 coding sequence is TGTGCCAGCAGCCCCCGCGTGGGCCGCAATGAGCAGTTCTTC. This translates into CASSPRVGRNEQFF.

This rearrangement joins TRBV6-1 to TRBJ2-2, with 7 positions matching TRBD2. This CDR3 has 15 residues. Trimming took 2 bases from V and 4 from J; bases not matched to a gene: 4. CDR1 and CDR2 (germline): MNHNS, SASEGT. CDR3 sequence (DNA): TGTGCCAGCAGTGAATTCGGGGGGAGCACCGGGGAGCTGTTTTTT. This translates into CASSEFGGSTGELFF.